What follows are 29 T cell receptor beta chains derived from one specimen sequenced in a study of blood T cell repertoires in COVID-19. Here immunoSEQ multiplex PCR was the method, and the copy in TCRdb shows in-frame clones only, minus some. The table includes some 240,000 clones, 89% detected once. The sequenced sample was peripheral blood. These receptors were collected from a man aged 55 to 69 who had recovered from COVID-19.

V gene TRBV6-5 combines with J gene TRBJ1-6; unclear D gene. The CDR3 runs to 13 residues. Germline values: CDR1 MNHEY, CDR2 SVGAGI. Between the trimmed V and J ends, which lost 5 bases and 10 bases, there was a span of 12 bases. CDR3 residues: CASSPVYGSPLHF. For the CDR3, the DNA is TGTGCCAGCAGTCCCGTATACGGGTCACCCCTCCACTTT.

This clone appeared once. This chain uses TRBV3-1 (or the pseudogene TRBV3-2) with TRBJ2-1; maybe TRBD1 (6 bases). V lost 7 bases and J lost 5, with 21 bases in between. CDR3 length: 16 amino acids. The germline V gene has CDR1 LGHDT and CDR2 YNNKEL (reference sequence). In DNA, the CDR3 is TGTGCCAGCACCAGTCGGATAGGGGGAGTCCACAATGAGCAGTTCTTC. It codes for CASTSRIGGVHNEQFF.

The rearrangement joins TRBV10-3 to TRBJ2-3; D not certain. The V end lost 1 base, the J end lost 1 base, and 9 bases lay between the germline ends. CDR1 ENHRY and CDR2 SYGVKD come from the germline V gene. The CDR3 sequence is 15 residues long. The CDR3 DNA reads as TGTGCCATCAGTGAGTGGAGAATCCGCACAGATACGCAGTATTTT. Amino acids: CAISEWRIRTDTQYF.

The genes are TRBV20-1 and TRBJ2-1; possible D gene TRBD2, 6 bases. V was shortened by 2 bases and J by 9 bases, with 8 bases between the two germline ends. This CDR3 comprises 11 residues. Per germline, CDR1 DFQATT and CDR2 SNEGSKA (reference sequence). CDR3 DNA: TGCAGTGCTAGAAAAGCGGGTGAGCAGTTCTTC. As protein: CSARKAGEQFF.

V usage is TRBV30 and J usage is TRBJ1-3; the D is unclear. V was trimmed by 0 bases and J by 2 bases, leaving 11 bases between them. The germline CDR1 and CDR2 sequences are GTSNPN and SVGIG (reference sequence). This CDR3 is built from 15 residues. The CDR3 loop is CAWSVLAGAGNTIYF. In DNA, the CDR3 is TGTGCCTGGAGTGTACTTGCCGGGGCTGGAAACACCATATATTTT.

The gene calls are TRBV29-1 and TRBJ1-1; D is unresolved. In germline, CDR1 is SQVTM, CDR2 ANQGSEA. The CDR3 spans 12 residues. Trimming took 4 bases from V and 5 from J, leaving 11 bases between them. The CDR3 region is CSVGSGGTEAFF. The CDR3 region has the DNA TGCAGCGTTGGATCCGGCGGGACTGAAGCTTTCTTT.

This clone occurred a few times. The chain joins TRBV29-1 to TRBJ1-1, with 7 bases matching TRBD1. Per germline, CDR1 SQVTM and CDR2 ANQGSEA. The V and J ends lost 4 bases and 4 bases, in that order; junction bases with no gene match: 6. CDR3 length equals 13 residues. The CDR3 sequence is CSVAIDRATEAFF. As DNA, the CDR3 is TGCAGCGTTGCTATAGACAGGGCCACTGAAGCTTTCTTT.

This clone appeared once. The rearrangement uses TRBV28 and TRBJ2-3; TRBD1 aligns across 7 bases. V lost 5 bases to trimming and J lost 2 bases; unmatched junction nucleotides: 7. The CDR3 is made up of 15 amino acids. From germline, CDR1 is MDHEN and CDR2 SYDVKM. The CDR3 bases are TGTGCCAGCAGTAAAGGGGGCGCGGACACAGATACGCAGTATTTT. It codes for CASSKGGADTDTQYF. Combining the CDR3 with reference TRBV28 and TRBJ2-3 gives the whole variable domain DVKVTQSSRYLVKRTGEKVFLECVQDMDHENMFWYRQDPGLGLRLIYFSYDVKMKEKGDIPEGYSVSREKKERFSLILESASTNQTSMYLCASSKGGADTDTQYFGPGTRLTVL.

This chain uses TRBV5-1 with TRBJ1-5; 8 bases align to TRBD1. CDR3 size: 15 residues. The junction had 7 bases not matched to a gene; V was cut back by 4 bases and J by 4 bases. The germline gives CDR1 SGHRS, CDR2 YFSETQ. CDR3 nucleotide sequence: TGCGCCAGCAGCCCGACAGGGGACCGGAATCAGCCCCAGCATTTT. Amino acid sequence: CASSPTGDRNQPQHF.

The chain employs TRBV5-4 and TRBJ2-5, with D possibly TRBD1 on 6 matching bases. Trimming cost V 3 bases and J 1 base, with 10 bases left between them. The CDR3 consists of 14 residues. Germline CDR1 and CDR2: SGHNT and YYREEE (reference sequence). This CDR3 reads CASSSQQGQETQYF. The DNA for the CDR3 is TGTGCCAGCAGCTCCCAACAGGGCCAAGAGACCCAGTACTTC.

This chain connects TRBV19 to TRBJ2-1, with unresolved D. The V and J ends lost 6 bases and 0 bases respectively, with 9 bases between them. This CDR3 has 14 residues. The V gene's germline CDR1 is LNHDA and CDR2 SQIVND (reference sequence). CDR3 coding DNA: TGTGCCAGTAGCAACAGAAACTCCTACAATGAGCAGTTCTTC. It codes for CASSNRNSYNEQFF.

The V and J genes are TRBV5-6 and TRBJ2-5; 14 bases align to TRBD2. The ends lost 4 bases at V and 3 bases at J; junction bases unmatched: 2. This CDR3 region has 15 residues. CDR1 is SGHDT and CDR2 is YYEEEE in the germline V gene. The CDR3 protein is CASSRGLAGEETQYF. DNA for the CDR3: TGTGCCAGCAGCAGGGGACTAGCGGGAGAAGAGACCCAGTACTTC.

The V call is TRBV6-5, the J call TRBJ2-5; D may be TRBD1 (5 bases). In germline, CDR1 is MNHEY, CDR2 SVGAGI. The V end lost 6 bases, the J end lost 2 bases, and 13 bases lay between the germline ends. This CDR3 is 14 amino acids long. CDR3 loop: CASRKTAQQETQYF. The DNA of the CDR3 is TGTGCCAGCAGAAAGACAGCACAACAAGAGACCCAGTACTTC.

This rearrangement joins TRBV7-9 to TRBJ1-3; 9 positions agree with TRBD1. With 5 bases clipped from V and 2 bases from J, the junction kept 10 bases outside the gene matches. In germline, CDR1 is SEHNR, CDR2 FQNEAQ (reference sequence). The CDR3 is made up of 17 amino acids. The CDR3 nucleotides read TGTGCCAGCAGCCTGGGACAGGGTTCGCCCCCTGGAAACACCATATATTTT. Translation gives CASSLGQGSPPGNTIYF.

This rearrangement joins TRBV18 to TRBJ2-1; TRBD1 aligns across 7 bases. Germline CDR1 KGHSH, CDR2 LQKENI. V trimming: 5 bases; J trimming: 7 bases; junction bases outside the gene matches: 11. The CDR3 consists of 15 residues. The CDR3 DNA reads TGTGCCAGCTCATCCGGACAGGCTGATATGAATGAGCAGTTCTTC. Its translation is CASSSGQADMNEQFF. The variable domain in full, with the rest retrieved from reference TRBV18 and TRBJ2-1, is NAGVMQNPRHLVRRRGQEARLRCSPMKGHSHVYWYRQLPEEGLKFMVYLQKENIIDESGMPKERFSAEFPKEGPSILRIQQVVRGDSAAYFCASSSGQADMNEQFFGPGTRLTVL.

The chain carries TRBV9 and TRBJ2-7; 9 bases match TRBD2. The germline V gene has CDR1 SGDLS and CDR2 YYNGEE. V was clipped by 1 base and J by 6 bases; unmatched bases: 17. There are 18 residues in the CDR3. The CDR3 reads CASSVMISGRSRPSEQYF. CDR3 DNA: TGTGCCAGCAGCGTAATGATTAGCGGGAGATCACGACCAAGCGAGCAGTACTTC.

The genes are TRBV7-8 and TRBJ1-1, with 8 bases that match TRBD1. This CDR3 has 13 amino acids. Germline assignment: CDR1 SGHVS and CDR2 FQNEAQ. After removal of 5 bases from V and 5 bases from J, the junction contained 4 bases not matched to a gene. CDR3 in DNA: TGTGCCAGCAGCCTACAGGGGGGGACTGAAGCTTTCTTT. As protein: CASSLQGGTEAFF.

The chain employs TRBV5-8 and TRBJ2-6, with TRBD1 as a possible D gene (5 bases). The CDR3 loop spans 16 amino acids. CDR1 is SGHTS and CDR2 is YDEGEE in the germline V gene. V lost 4 bases to trimming and J lost 1 base, with 12 bases between them. In DNA, the CDR3 is TGTGCCAGCAGCCGAAACTCAGGGTCTGGGGCCAACGTCCTGACTTTC. It translates to CASSRNSGSGANVLTF.

This clone was detected only a few times. The chain links TRBV12-3 or TRBV12-4 to TRBJ2-2, with D possibly being TRBD2 (5 bases). The germline V and J ends were trimmed by 8 bases and 6 bases, with 10 bases remaining between them. The CDR3 contains 12 residues. In DNA, the CDR3 is TGTGCCAGCGGGAGAAGTTCCGGGGAGCTGTTTTTT. Protein product: CASGRSSGELFF.

This clone was counted once. This chain links TRBV7-2 with TRBJ1-2, with 9 bases matching TRBD1. The CDR3 runs 13 residues. Trimming removed 5 bases from V and 5 bases from J; junction bases left unmatched: 3. CDR1 is SGHTA, CDR2 FQGNSA, per germline. The CDR3 coding sequence is TGTGCCAGCAGCCCGACAGGGGGGTATGGCTACACCTTC. Its translation is CASSPTGGYGYTF.

This clone was seen a single time. The chain has TRBV24-1 and TRBJ2-1, with 9 bases matching TRBD1. Germline CDR1 is KGHDR and CDR2 is SFDVKD. The trim removed 3 bases at V and 2 bases at J, leaving 4 bases unmatched. This CDR3 contains 16 residues. CDR3 amino acids: CATSDRTGEAYNEQFF. The CDR3 region has the DNA TGTGCCACCAGTGATAGGACAGGGGAGGCCTACAATGAGCAGTTCTTC.

The chain links TRBV7-9 to TRBJ2-5; 15 bases align to TRBD2. Germline trimming cut 3 bases from V and 5 bases from J; bases unmatched to any gene: 10. The CDR3 totals 18 residues. Germline CDR1 SEHNR, CDR2 FQNEAQ (reference sequence). The chain's CDR3 is CASSFGATGTSGGETQYF. For the CDR3, the DNA is TGTGCCAGCAGCTTTGGTGCTACCGGGACTAGCGGGGGGGAGACCCAGTACTTC.

V and J are TRBV27 and TRBJ2-3, with TRBD1 matching 7 bases. The CDR3 runs 16 residues. Germline CDR1 and CDR2: MNHEY and SMNVEV (reference sequence). V dropped 0 bases and J dropped 3; count of bases not matched to a gene: 6. This CDR3 reads CASSLSSRGWTDTQYF. The CDR3, as DNA: TGTGCCAGCAGTTTATCGAGCAGGGGGTGGACAGATACGCAGTATTTT.

The V call is TRBV2, the J call TRBJ2-3; D not resolved. V lost 3 bases and J 8 bases, leaving 9 bases between the germline ends. Germline CDR1 is SNHLY and CDR2 is FYNNEI. The CDR3 consists of 12 residues. This CDR3 is CASSDRRLTQYF. In DNA, the CDR3 is TGTGCCAGCAGTGATCGTCGACTTACGCAGTATTTT.

The chain is built from TRBV5-4 and TRBJ2-7; TRBD2 might be the D (5 bases). Trimming removed 4 bases at V and 7 bases at J, with 18 bases between. The CDR3 is 14 amino acids. Germline V gene lookup returns CDR1 SGHNT and CDR2 YYREEE (reference sequence). CDR3 protein: CASSPGVGPREQYF. The DNA of the CDR3 is TGTGCCAGCAGCCCCGGGGTGGGCCCGAGGGAGCAGTACTTC.

This chain joins TRBV9 and TRBJ2-5; the match to TRBD2 covers 7 bases. CDR3 length: 14 residues. The J segment lost 7 bases and the V segment lost 0 bases, leaving 6 bases of the junction unmatched. The V gene's germline CDR1 is SGDLS and CDR2 YYNGEE. The CDR3 coding sequence is TGTGCCAGCAGCGTAGGGGAGGGCAGTAGGACCCAGTACTTC. Protein sequence: CASSVGEGSRTQYF. The full variable domain, rest sourced from reference TRBV9 and TRBJ2-5, is DSGVTQTPKHLITATGQRVTLRCSPRSGDLSVYWYQQSLDQGLQFLIQYYNGEERAKGNILERFSAQQFPDLHSELNLSSLELGDSALYFCASSVGEGSRTQYFGPGTRLLVL.

The chain uses TRBV5-4 and TRBJ2-5, with 10 positions matching TRBD2. The CDR3 totals 15 residues. Germline V gives CDR1 SGHNT, CDR2 YYREEE (reference sequence). With 3 bases clipped from V and 4 bases from J, the junction kept 6 bases outside the gene matches. The DNA for the CDR3 is TGTGCCAGCAGCTCTGGACTAGCGGCGGGAGAGACCCAGTACTTC. Translating it yields CASSSGLAAGETQYF.

Only a few counts were recorded for this clone. The V and J genes are TRBV10-3 and TRBJ2-3; 12 bases are a match to TRBD2. J lost 5 bases, V lost 0 bases, and 0 bases had no gene match. This CDR3 region has 15 residues. CDR1 is ENHRY, CDR2 SYGVKD, per germline. The CDR3 coding sequence is TGTGCCATCAGTGAGTCGGGACTAGCGGGAGATACGCAGTATTTT. It is translated as CAISESGLAGDTQYF.

The chain employs TRBV6-2 or TRBV6-3 and TRBJ2-1; D may be TRBD1 (5 bases). The V gene's germline CDR1 is MNHEY and CDR2 SVGEGT. V dropped 3 bases and J dropped 2 bases, with 14 bases sitting between them. There are 16 residues in the CDR3. The CDR3 nucleotides are TGTGCCAGCAGTTATGGTGGGGTAGGGGCCTACAATGAGCAGTTCTTC. Translation gives CASSYGGVGAYNEQFF.